Sequencing of this T cell receptor beta chain was carried out in a study of blood T cell repertoires in COVID-19. Overall study: From T cells, B-cell-depleted T cells, or PBMCs came the material, which was cDNA or gDNA.

Enrollees, about 18 to 89 years old, lived in 24 US areas. Assignment of participants to cohorts was predicated upon participant-reported clinical history. Exposed participants encountered a COVID-19 case during the 2 weeks preceding study entry. Using immunoSEQ multiplex PCR, the repertoire was profiled, and TCRdb retains in-frame clones only, with some absent. The sample has about 250,000 clones, about 85% seen once. Input material: PBMCs or T cells enriched from blood (not recorded which). The source is a woman between 50 and 59 years old who had been exposed to COVID-19.

The CDR3: CASSLGAGGPAITDTQYF. Here the CDR3 DNA reads TGTGCCAGCAGCTTAGGGGCGGGGGGGCCTGCGATAACAGATACGCAGTATTTT. The chain has TRBV7-6 and TRBJ2-3; 9 bases map to TRBD2. The CDR3 covers 18 residues. The V gene end was trimmed by 1 base and the J gene end by 3 bases; junction bases not matched to a gene: 11. The germline CDR1 and CDR2 sequences are SGHVS and FNYEAQ.